This T cell receptor beta chain was recorded in a study of PD-1 blockade in classical Hodgkin lymphoma. With V trimmed by 4 bases and J by 2 bases, 5 bases remained unmatched. This CDR3 contains 15 residues. The V gene's germline CDR1 is MRHNA and CDR2 SNTAGT. Study-wide results and caveats: Reports described newly diagnosed patients as having lower baseline TCR diversity than healthy donors.

A few counts support this clone. Its specificity is not known. Documented time point: newly diagnosed, previously untreated cHL patient sample. Researchers pulled CD8+ T cells out of thawed PBMCs using magnetic negative selection. Assay: immunoSEQ multiplex PCR; the TCRdb copy retains only in-frame clones and omits some. Counted here are about 21,000 clones, more than 75% occurring once; the ten biggest clones make up over 6%. This chain links TRBV6-4 with TRBJ2-3; 8 bases map to TRBD2. Sequencing was carried out using CD8+ T cells from blood. The source of this sequence is a human donor with classical Hodgkin lymphoma. The DNA of the CDR3 is TGTGCCAGCAGTGGAGTAGCGGGGTCCACAGATACGCAGTATTTT. Translated: CASSGVAGSTDTQYF.